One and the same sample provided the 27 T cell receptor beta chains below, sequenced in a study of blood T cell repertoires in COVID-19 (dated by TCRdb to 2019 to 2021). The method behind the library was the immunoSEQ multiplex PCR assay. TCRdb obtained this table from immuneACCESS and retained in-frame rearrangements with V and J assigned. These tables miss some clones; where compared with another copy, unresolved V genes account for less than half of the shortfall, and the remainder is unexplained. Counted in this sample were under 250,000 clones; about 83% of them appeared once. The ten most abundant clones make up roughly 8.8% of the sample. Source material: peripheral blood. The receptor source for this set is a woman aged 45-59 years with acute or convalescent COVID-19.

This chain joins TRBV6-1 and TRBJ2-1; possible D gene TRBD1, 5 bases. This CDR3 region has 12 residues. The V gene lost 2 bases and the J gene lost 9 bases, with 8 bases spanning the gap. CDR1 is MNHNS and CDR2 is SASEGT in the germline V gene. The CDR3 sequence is CASSERTSEQFF. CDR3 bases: TGTGCCAGCAGTGAAAGGACAAGTGAGCAGTTCTTC.

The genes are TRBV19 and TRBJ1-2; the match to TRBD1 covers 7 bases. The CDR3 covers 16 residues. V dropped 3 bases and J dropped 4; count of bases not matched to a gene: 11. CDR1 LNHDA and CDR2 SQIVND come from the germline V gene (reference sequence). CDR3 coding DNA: TGTGCCAGTAGTATTAGTAGTAGGGGGCTCGGCTATGGCTACACCTTC. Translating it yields CASSISSRGLGYGYTF.

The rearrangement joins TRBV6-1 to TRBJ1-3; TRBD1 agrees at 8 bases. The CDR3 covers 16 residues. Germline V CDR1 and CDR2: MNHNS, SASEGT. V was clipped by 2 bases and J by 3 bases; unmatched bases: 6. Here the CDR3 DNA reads TGTGCCAGCAGTGAATTAAGGACAGGGAGTGGAAACACCATATATTTT. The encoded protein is CASSELRTGSGNTIYF.

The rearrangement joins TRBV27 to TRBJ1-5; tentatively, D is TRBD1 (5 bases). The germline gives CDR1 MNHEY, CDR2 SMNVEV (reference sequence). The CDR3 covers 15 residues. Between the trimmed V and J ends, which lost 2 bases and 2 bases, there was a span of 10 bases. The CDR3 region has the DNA TGTGCCAGCAGTTTAACGGGACTGGGCAATCAGCCCCAGCATTTT. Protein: CASSLTGLGNQPQHF.

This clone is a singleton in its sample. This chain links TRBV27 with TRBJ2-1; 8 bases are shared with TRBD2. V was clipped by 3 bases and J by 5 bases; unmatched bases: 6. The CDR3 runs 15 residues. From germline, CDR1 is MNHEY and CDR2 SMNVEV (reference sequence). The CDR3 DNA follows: TGTGCCAGCAGTTTCCTAGCGGGTGGGCACAATGAGCAGTTCTTC. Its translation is CASSFLAGGHNEQFF.

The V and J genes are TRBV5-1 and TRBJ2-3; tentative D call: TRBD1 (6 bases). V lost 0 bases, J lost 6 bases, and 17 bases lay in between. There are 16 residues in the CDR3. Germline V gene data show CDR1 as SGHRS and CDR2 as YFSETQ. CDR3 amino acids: CASSLASLGAGDTQYF. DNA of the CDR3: TGCGCCAGCAGCTTGGCCTCGTTGGGGGCTGGGGATACGCAGTATTTT. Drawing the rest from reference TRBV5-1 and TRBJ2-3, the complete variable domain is KAGVTQTPRYLIKTRGQQVTLSCSPISGHRSVSWYQQTPGQGLQFLFEYFSETQRNKGNFPGRFSGRQFSNSRSEMNVSTLELGDSALYLCASSLASLGAGDTQYFGPGTRLTVL.

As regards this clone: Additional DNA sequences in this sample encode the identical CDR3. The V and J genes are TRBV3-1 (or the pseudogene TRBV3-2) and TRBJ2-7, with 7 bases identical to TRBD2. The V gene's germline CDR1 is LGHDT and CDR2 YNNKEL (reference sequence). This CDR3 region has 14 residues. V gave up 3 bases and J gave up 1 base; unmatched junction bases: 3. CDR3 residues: CASSHLADSYEQYF. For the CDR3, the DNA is TGTGCCAGCAGCCACCTAGCGGATTCCTACGAGCAGTACTTC.

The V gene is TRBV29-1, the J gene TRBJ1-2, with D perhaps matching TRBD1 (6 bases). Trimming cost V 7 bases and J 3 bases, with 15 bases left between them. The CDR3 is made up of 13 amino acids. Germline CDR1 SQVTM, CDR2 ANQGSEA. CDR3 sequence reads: CSAFDPGDYGYTF. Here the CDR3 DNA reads TGCAGCGCCTTCGACCCAGGGGACTATGGCTACACCTTC.

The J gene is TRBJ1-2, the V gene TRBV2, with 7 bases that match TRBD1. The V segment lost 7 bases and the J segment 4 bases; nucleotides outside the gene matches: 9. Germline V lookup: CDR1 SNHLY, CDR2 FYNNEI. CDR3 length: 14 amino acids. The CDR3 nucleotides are TGTGCCAGCACCATAAACAGGGGCGGCTATGGCTACACCTTC. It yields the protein CASTINRGGYGYTF.

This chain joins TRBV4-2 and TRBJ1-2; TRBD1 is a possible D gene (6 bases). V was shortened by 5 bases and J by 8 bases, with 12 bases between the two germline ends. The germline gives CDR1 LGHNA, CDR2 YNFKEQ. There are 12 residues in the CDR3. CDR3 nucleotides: TGTGCCAGCAGCGCAGAGGGGGAAGGCTACACCTTC. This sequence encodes CASSAEGEGYTF.

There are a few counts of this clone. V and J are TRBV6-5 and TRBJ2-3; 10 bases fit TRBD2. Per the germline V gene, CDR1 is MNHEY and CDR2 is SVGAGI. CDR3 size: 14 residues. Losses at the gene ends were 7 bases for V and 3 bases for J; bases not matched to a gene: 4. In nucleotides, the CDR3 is TGTGCCAGCAAGGAGACTAGCGGGACAGATACGCAGTATTTT. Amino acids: CASKETSGTDTQYF.

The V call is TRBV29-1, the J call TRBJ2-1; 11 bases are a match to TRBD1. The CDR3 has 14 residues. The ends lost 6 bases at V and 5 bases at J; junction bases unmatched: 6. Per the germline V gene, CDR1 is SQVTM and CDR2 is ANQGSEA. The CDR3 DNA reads TGCAGCGTCGGGGACAGGGGGTCCCACAATGAGCAGTTCTTC. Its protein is CSVGDRGSHNEQFF.

The CDR3 protein is CASSYSGWTGENEQFF. The CDR3 DNA reads as TGTGCCAGCAGTTACTCTGGTTGGACAGGGGAGAATGAGCAGTTCTTC. V usage is TRBV6-5 and J usage is TRBJ2-1, with 9 bases that match TRBD1. J lost 7 bases, V lost 0 bases, and 7 bases had no gene match. Germline CDR1 reads MNHEY; CDR2 reads SVGAGI. The CDR3 has 16 residues.

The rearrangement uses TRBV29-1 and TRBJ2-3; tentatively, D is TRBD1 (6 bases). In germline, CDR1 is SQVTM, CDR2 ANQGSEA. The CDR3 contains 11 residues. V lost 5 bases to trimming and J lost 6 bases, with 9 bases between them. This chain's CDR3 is CSVRRGDTQYF. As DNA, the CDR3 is TGCAGCGTTCGTAGGGGGGATACGCAGTATTTT.

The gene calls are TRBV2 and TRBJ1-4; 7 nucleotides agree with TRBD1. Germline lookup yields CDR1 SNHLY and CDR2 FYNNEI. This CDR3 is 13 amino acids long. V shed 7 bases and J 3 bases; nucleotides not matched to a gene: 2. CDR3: CASKGTANEKLFF. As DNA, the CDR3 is TGTGCCAGCAAAGGGACAGCTAATGAAAAACTGTTTTTT.

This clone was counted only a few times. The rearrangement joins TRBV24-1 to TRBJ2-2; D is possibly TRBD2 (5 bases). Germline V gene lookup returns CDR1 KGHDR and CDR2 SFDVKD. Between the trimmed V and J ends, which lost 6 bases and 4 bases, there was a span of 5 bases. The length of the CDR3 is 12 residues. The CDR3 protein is CATSRGTGELFF. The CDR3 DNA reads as TGTGCCACCAGTCGGGGCACCGGGGAGCTGTTTTTT.

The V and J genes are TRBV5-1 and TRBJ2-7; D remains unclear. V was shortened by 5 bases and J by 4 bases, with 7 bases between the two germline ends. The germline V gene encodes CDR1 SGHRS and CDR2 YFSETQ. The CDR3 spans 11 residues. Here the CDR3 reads CASSDWYEQYF. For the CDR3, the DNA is TGCGCCAGCAGTGACTGGTACGAGCAGTACTTC.

The CDR3 DNA sequence: TGTGCCAGCAGTGAGGGGCTGGGCGGTCCGGATGGCTACACCTTC. This gives the protein CASSEGLGGPDGYTF. V is TRBV25-1 and J is TRBJ1-2; possibly TRBD1 for D (5 bases). CDR3 length: 15 amino acids. The germline V gene encodes CDR1 MGHDK and CDR2 SYGVNS. V was cut by 3 bases and J by 6 bases, with 17 bases left in between.

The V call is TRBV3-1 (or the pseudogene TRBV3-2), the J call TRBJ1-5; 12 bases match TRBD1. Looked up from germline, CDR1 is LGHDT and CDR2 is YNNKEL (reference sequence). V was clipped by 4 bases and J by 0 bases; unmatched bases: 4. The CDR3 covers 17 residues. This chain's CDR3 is CASSPGQGANSNQPQHF. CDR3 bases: TGTGCCAGCAGCCCGGGACAGGGGGCGAATAGCAATCAGCCCCAGCATTTT.

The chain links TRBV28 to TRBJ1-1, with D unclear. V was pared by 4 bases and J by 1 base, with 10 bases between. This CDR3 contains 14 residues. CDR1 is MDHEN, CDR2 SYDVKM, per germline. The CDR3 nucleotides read TGTGCCAGCAGTTCCCTTCGGTCGAACACTGAAGCTTTCTTT. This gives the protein CASSSLRSNTEAFF.

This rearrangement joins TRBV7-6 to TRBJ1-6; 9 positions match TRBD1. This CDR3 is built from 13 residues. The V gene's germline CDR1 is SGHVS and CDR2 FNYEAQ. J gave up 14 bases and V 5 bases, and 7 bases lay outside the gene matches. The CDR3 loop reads CASSPGQGEALHF. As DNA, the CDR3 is TGTGCCAGCAGCCCGGGACAGGGCGAGGCCCTCCACTTT.

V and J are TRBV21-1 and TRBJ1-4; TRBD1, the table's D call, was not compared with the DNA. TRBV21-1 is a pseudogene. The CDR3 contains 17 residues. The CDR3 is CASSKTGIFTGNEKLFF. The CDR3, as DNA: TGTGCCAGCAGCAAGACAGGGATTTTCACGGGGAATGAAAAACTGTTTTTT.

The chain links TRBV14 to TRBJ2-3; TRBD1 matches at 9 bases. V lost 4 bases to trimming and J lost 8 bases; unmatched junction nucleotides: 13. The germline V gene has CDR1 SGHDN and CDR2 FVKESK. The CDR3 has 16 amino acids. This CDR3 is CASSPAGTGLLGTQYF. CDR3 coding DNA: TGTGCCAGCAGCCCCGCCGGGACAGGGCTATTAGGTACGCAGTATTTT.

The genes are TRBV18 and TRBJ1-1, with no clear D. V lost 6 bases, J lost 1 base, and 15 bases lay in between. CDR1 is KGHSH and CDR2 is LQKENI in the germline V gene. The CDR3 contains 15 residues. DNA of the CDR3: TGTGCCAGCTCCCCCCGGGGAGCCCCGAACACTGAAGCTTTCTTT. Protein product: CASSPRGAPNTEAFF.

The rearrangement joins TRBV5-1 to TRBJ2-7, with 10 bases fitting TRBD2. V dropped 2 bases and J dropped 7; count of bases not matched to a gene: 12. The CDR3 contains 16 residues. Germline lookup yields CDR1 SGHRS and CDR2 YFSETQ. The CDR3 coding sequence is TGCGCCAGCAGCTTTCTAGCGGGAGCCCGTGCCGGGGAGCAGTACTTC. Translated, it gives CASSFLAGARAGEQYF.

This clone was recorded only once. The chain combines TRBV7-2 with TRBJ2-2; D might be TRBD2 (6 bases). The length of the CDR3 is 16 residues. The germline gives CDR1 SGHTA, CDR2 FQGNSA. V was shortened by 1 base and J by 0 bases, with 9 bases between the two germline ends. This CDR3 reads CASSLGTTTNTGELFF. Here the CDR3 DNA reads TGTGCCAGCAGCTTAGGGACTACGACGAACACCGGGGAGCTGTTTTTT.

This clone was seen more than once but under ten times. The CDR3 spells CASSEAYSYNSPLHF. CDR3 coding DNA: TGTGCCAGCAGTGAAGCCTACTCCTATAATTCACCCCTCCACTTT. The chain employs TRBV2 and TRBJ1-6, with D uncertain. The CDR3 length is 15 residues. The V and J ends lost 0 bases and 0 bases respectively, with 3 bases between them. Germline-derived CDR1 and CDR2 are SNHLY and FYNNEI.